This TCR beta chain is drawn from a study of OX40 agonist ivuxolimab in advanced cancers. The data were produced by immunoSEQ multiplex PCR, yet TCRdb's version contains in-frame clones alone and is incomplete. This sample has roughly 130,000 clones, with over 85% found just once. Blood draws occurred at baseline, cycle 4 day 1, and cycle 7 day 1. Study conclusions and caveats: More expanded clones were found, on average, in CD8+ than in CD4+ T cells.

In regard to this clone: Its antigen is not identified.

The source is an adult with an advanced solid tumor such as melanoma, head and neck, liver or kidney cancer. The specimen comprised CD4+ or CD8+ T cells sorted from blood, sampled in a trial of the OX40 agonist ivuxolimab.

The CDR3 loop reads CASSDEREKAEQYF. The CDR3 nucleotides read TGTGCCAGCAGTGATGAGCGGGAGAAGGCCGAGCAGTACTTC. The V gene is TRBV2, the J gene TRBJ2-7; 8 nucleotides match TRBD2. Per germline, CDR1 SNHLY and CDR2 FYNNEI. The CDR3 extends over 14 amino acids. After removal of 3 bases from V and 6 bases from J, the junction contained 7 bases not matched to a gene.